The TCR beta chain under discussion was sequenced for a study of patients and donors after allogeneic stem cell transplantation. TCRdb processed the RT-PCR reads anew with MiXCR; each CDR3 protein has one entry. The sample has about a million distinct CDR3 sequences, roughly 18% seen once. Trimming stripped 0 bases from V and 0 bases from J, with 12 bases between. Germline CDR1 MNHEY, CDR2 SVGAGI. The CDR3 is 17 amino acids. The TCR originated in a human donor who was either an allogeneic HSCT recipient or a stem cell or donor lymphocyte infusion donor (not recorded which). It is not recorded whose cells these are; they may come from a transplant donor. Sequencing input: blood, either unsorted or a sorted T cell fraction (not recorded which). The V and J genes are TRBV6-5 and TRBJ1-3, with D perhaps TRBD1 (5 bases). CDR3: CASSYSPGTVSGNTIYF. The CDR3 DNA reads TGTGCCAGCAGTTACTCCCCCGGGACCGTCTCTGGAAACACCATATATTTT.